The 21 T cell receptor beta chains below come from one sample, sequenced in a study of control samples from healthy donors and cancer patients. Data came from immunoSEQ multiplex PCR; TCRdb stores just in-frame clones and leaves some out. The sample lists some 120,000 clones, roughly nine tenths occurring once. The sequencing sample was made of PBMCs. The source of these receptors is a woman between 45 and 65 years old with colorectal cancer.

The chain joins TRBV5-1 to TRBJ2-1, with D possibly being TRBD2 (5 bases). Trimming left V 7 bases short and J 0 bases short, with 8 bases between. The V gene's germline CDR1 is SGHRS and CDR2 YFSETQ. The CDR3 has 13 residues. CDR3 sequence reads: CASGESSYNEQFF. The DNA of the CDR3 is TGCGCCAGCGGGGAGAGCTCCTACAATGAGCAGTTCTTC.

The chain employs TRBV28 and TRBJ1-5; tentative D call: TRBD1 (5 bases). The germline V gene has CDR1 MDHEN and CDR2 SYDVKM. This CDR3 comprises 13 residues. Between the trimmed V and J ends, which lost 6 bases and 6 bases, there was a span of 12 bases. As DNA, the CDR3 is TGTGCCAGCAGACCTGGAGGGGTTCAGCCCCAGCATTTT. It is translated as CASRPGGVQPQHF.

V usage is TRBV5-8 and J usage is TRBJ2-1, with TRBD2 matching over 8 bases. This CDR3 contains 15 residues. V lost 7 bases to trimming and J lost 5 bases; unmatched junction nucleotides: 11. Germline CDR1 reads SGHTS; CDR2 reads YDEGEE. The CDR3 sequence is CASEPMGLENNEQFF. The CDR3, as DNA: TGTGCCAGCGAACCTATGGGACTAGAGAACAATGAGCAGTTCTTC.

The DNA for the CDR3 is TGTGCCAGCAGTTTAGGGTCAGCCTTTGGGCCCCAGCATTTT. The encoded protein is CASSLGSAFGPQHF. The J gene is TRBJ1-5, the V gene TRBV27; D not resolved. The germline gives CDR1 MNHEY, CDR2 SMNVEV (reference sequence). CDR3 size: 14 residues. V shed 2 bases and J shed 9 bases, with 14 bases lying between them.

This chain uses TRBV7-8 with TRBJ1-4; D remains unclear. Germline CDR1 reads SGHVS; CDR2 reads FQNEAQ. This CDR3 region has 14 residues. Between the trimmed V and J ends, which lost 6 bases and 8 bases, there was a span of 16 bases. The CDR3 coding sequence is TGTGCCAGCAGGTTGGGTGGGGTTGGAGAAAAACTGTTTTTT. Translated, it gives CASRLGGVGEKLFF.

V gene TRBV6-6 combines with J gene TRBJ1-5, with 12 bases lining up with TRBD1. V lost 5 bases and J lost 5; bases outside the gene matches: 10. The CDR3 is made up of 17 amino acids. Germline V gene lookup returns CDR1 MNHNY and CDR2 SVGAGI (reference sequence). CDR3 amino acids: CASSLRGQGARDQPQHF. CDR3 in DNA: TGTGCCAGCAGTCTTAGGGGACAGGGGGCGCGGGATCAGCCCCAGCATTTT.

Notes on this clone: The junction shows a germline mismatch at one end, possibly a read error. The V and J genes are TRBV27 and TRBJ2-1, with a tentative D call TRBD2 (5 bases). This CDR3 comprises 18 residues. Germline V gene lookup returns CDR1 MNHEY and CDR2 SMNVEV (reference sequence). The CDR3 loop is CASSKTLIAGLRENEQFF. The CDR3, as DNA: TGTGCTAGCAGCAAAACCCTAATCGCGGGCCTCAGAGAGAATGAGCAGTTCTTC.

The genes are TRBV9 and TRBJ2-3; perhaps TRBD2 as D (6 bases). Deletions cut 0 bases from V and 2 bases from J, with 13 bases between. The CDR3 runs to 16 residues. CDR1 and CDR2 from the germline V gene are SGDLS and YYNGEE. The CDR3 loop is CASSVAMAGTTDTQYF. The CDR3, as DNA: TGTGCCAGCAGCGTAGCCATGGCGGGGACCACAGATACGCAGTATTTT.

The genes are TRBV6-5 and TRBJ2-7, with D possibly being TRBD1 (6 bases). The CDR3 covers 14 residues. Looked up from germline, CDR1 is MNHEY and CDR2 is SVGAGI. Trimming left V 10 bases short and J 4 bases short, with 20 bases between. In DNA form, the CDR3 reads TGTGCCACTGACCCGACAGGAACCCAATACGAGCAGTACTTC. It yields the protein CATDPTGTQYEQYF.

CDR3: CASSVDQDVTDTQYF. CDR3 sequence (DNA): TGTGCCAGCAGCGTAGATCAGGATGTCACAGATACGCAGTATTTT. The chain links TRBV9 to TRBJ2-3; D gene uncertain. V was trimmed by 0 bases and J by 2 bases, leaving 10 bases between them. The CDR3 sequence is 15 residues long. The germline V gene has CDR1 SGDLS and CDR2 YYNGEE.

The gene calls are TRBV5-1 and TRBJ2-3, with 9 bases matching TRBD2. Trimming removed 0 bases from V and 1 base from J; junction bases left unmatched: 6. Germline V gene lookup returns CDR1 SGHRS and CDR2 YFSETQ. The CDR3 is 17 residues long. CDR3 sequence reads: CASSLVGGGGGTDTQYF. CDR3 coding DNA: TGCGCCAGCAGCTTGGTAGGCGGGGGGGGCGGCACAGATACGCAGTATTTT.

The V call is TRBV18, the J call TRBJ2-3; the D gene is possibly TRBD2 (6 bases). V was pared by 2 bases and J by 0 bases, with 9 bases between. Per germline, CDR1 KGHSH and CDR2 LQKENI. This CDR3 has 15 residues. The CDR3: CASSPGGASTDTQYF. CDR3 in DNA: TGTGCCAGCTCACCAGGAGGGGCTAGCACAGATACGCAGTATTTT. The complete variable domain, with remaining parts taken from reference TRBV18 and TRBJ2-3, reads NAGVMQNPRHLVRRRGQEARLRCSPMKGHSHVYWYRQLPEEGLKFMVYLQKENIIDESGMPKERFSAEFPKEGPSILRIQQVVRGDSAAYFCASSPGGASTDTQYFGPGTRLTVL.

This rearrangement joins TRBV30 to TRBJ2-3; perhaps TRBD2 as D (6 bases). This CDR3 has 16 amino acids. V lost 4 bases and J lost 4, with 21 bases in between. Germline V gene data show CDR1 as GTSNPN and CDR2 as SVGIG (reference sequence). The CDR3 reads CAWIGAGLQEADTQYF. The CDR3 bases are TGTGCCTGGATCGGCGCGGGGCTCCAGGAAGCAGATACGCAGTATTTT.

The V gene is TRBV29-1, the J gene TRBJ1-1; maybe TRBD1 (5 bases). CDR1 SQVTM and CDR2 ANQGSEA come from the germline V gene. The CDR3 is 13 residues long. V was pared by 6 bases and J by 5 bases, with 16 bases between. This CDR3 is CSVRRGVGTEAFF. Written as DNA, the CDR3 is TGCAGCGTGCGTAGGGGAGTGGGAACTGAAGCTTTCTTT. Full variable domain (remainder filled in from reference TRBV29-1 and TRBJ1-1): SAVISQKPSRDICQRGTSLTIQCQVDSQVTMMFWYRQQPGQSLTLIATANQGSEATYESGFVIDKFPISRPNLTFSTLTVSNMSPEDSSIYLCSVRRGVGTEAFFGQGTRLTVV.

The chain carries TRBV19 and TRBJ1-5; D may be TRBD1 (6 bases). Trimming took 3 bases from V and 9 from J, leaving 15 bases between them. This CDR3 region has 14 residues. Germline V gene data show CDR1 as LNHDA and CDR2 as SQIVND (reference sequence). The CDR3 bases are TGTGCCAGTAGTATGAGGGGGTCTAACTCGCCCCAGCATTTT. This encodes CASSMRGSNSPQHF.

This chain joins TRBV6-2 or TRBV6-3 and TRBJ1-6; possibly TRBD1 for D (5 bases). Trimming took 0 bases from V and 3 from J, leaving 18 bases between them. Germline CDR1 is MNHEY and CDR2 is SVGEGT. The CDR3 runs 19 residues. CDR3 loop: CASSYSAGTLENYNSPLHF. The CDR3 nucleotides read TGTGCCAGCAGTTACTCGGCCGGGACCCTCGAAAACTATAATTCACCCCTCCACTTT.

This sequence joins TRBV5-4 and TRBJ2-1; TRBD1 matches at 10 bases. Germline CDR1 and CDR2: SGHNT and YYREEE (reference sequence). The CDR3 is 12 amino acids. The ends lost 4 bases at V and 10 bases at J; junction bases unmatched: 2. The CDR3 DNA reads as TGTGCCAGCAGCCCGACAGGGGGCGAGCAGTTCTTC. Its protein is CASSPTGGEQFF. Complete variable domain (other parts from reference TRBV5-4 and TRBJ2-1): ETGVTQSPTHLIKTRGQQVTLRCSSQSGHNTVSWYQQALGQGPQFIFQYYREEENGRGNFPPRFSGLQFPNYSSELNVNALELDDSALYLCASSPTGGEQFFGPGTRLTVL.

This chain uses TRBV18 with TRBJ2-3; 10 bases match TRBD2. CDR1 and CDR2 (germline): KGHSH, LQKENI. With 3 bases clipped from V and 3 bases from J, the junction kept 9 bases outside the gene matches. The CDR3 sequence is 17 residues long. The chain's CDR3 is CASSPTQLAGATDTQYF. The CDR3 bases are TGTGCCAGCTCACCTACGCAGCTAGCGGGGGCTACAGATACGCAGTATTTT.

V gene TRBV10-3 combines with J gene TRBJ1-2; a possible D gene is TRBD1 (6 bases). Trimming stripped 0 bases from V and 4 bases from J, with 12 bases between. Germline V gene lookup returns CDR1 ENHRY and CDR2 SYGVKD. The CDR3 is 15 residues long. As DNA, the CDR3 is TGTGCCATCAGTGAGTCTCAGGGACATAGCTATGGCTACACCTTC. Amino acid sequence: CAISESQGHSYGYTF.

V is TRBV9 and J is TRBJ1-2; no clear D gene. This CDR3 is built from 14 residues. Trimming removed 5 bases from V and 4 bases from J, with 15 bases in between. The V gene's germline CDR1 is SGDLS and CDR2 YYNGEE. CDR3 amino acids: CASRGKGVGYGYTF. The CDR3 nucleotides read TGTGCCAGCAGAGGGAAGGGTGTTGGCTATGGCTACACCTTC.

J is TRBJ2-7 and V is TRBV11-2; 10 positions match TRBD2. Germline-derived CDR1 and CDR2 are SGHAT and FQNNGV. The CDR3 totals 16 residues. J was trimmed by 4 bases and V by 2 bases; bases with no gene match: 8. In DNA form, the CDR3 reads TGTGCCAGCAGCTTAAGCCAGGGACTAGCGACATACGAGCAGTACTTC. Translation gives CASSLSQGLATYEQYF.